This T cell receptor beta chain was sequenced in a study of blood T cell repertoires in COVID-19. Study context: Sites in the United States, Italy and Spain provided acute and convalescent COVID-19 samples.

Produced via immunoSEQ multiplex PCR; TCRdb's table is partial and in-frame only. The sample has some 200,000 clones; around 85% are singletons. The CDR3 runs to 17 residues. Germline-derived CDR1 and CDR2 are SGHKS and YYEKEE (reference sequence). Between the trimmed V and J ends, which lost 3 bases and 0 bases, there was a span of 15 bases. Sequenced input: PBMCs or T cells enriched from blood (not recorded which). This rearrangement joins TRBV5-5 to TRBJ2-2; weak D call: TRBD1 (6 bases). This clonotype was obtained from a woman between 50 and 59 years old in a cohort exposed to, infected with or recovered from COVID-19 (not recorded which). CDR3 residues: CASSSGYRESNTGELFF. CDR3 DNA sequence: TGTGCCAGCAGCTCGGGCTACAGGGAGTCGAACACCGGGGAGCTGTTTTTT.